This T cell receptor beta chain is from a study of post-analysis software for immune sequencing data. Overall study context: There were relapsing-remitting, secondary progressive and progressive-relapsing multiple sclerosis among the disease courses included.

Notes on the study in general: A few TRBV segments (TRBV5-6, TRBV5-1 and TRBV20-1 among them) occurred more frequently in patients than in controls. Controls had significantly higher normalized Chao1 diversity than multiple sclerosis patients.

Deletions cut 2 bases from V and 4 bases from J, with 14 bases between. Germline V gene sequence: CDR1 MNHEY, CDR2 SVGAGI. This CDR3 has 15 amino acids. Each TCR beta cDNA library carried unique molecular identifiers. TCRdb re-called the PCR reads through MiXCR, storing one row per CDR3 protein. The data show some 500,000 distinct CDR3 sequences, with around 40% seen just once and about an eighth held by the top ten. For this clonotype: What it binds is not known.

Sequencing was carried out using blood. The chain uses TRBV6-5 and TRBJ1-1; the D gene is possibly TRBD1 (5 bases). The clonotype comes from a girl between 10 and 17 years old with multiple sclerosis. Here the CDR3 reads CASSYRSKRGTEAFF. As DNA, the CDR3 is TGTGCCAGCAGTTACCGCAGTAAGAGGGGCACTGAAGCTTTCTTT.